This T cell receptor beta chain was captured by sequencing in a study of beta chain features in type 1 diabetes. Study-wide results and limits: Shortening of TCRB CDR3s, moderate but significant, appeared in all four CD4+ subsets of Type 1 diabetes patients. A possible short-template PCR bias applies equally to patients and controls.

V lost 2 bases to trimming and J lost 5 bases, with 13 bases between them. The CDR3 is 14 amino acids. Germline assignment: CDR1 GTSNPN and CDR2 SVGIG (reference sequence). On this clone: Its antigen is unidentified.

The sequenced template was cDNA made from the entire isolated RNA. Mean read depth for naive, central memory and regulatory T cell samples was a few million reads. Sequenced by immunoSEQ multiplex PCR; TCRdb stores in-frame clones only, minus some. The table lists 600,000 or so clones, over 13% of them singletons. CD4+ naive, central memory, regulatory and stem cell-like memory cells were sorted via CD45RO/CCR7/CD25/CD127/CD95/CD27. Purity exceeding 98% was reached by all sorted populations. The chain is built from TRBV30 and TRBJ2-1, with a possible D match to TRBD2 (6 bases). This clonotype originated in a man in his late teens or twenties with type 1 diabetes. The specimen sequenced was naive CD4+ T cells from blood. CDR3 in amino acids: CAWSLGGSNNEQFF. The DNA for the CDR3 is TGTGCCTGGAGTCTGGGGGGATCTAACAATGAGCAGTTCTTC.